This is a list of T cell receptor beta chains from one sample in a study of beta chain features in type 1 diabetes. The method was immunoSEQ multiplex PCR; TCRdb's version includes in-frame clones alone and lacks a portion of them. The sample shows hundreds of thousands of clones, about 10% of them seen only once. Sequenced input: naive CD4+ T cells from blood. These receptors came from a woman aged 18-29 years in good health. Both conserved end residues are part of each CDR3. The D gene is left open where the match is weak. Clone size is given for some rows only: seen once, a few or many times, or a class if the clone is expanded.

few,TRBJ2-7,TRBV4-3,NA,CASSLSPGTNSYEQYF,TGCGCCAGCAGCCTTTCCCCGGGGACAAACTCCTACGAGCAGTACTTC
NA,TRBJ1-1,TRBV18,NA,CASSPLPGAEAFF,TGTGCCAGCTCACCACTTCCGGGCGCTGAAGCTTTCTTT
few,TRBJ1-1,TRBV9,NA,CASSVEGRRVTEAFF,TGTGCCAGCAGCGTAGAAGGCCGCCGGGTCACTGAAGCTTTCTTT
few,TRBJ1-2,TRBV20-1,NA,CSARGSGGYTF,TGCAGTGCTAGAGGATCGGGGGGCTACACCTTC
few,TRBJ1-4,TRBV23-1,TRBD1,CASSQLRPGTARGNNEKLFF,TGCGCCAGCAGTCAATTGAGACCAGGGACAGCTCGAGGGAATAATGAAAAACTGTTTTTT
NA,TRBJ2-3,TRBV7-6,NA,CASSLGVDTQYF,TGTGCCAGCAGCTTGGGGGTAGATACGCAGTATTTT
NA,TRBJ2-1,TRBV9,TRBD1,CASSATISGTGGRKGDEQFF,TGTGCCAGCAGCGCGACCATATCCGGGACAGGGGGCAGGAAGGGCGATGAGCAGTTCTTC
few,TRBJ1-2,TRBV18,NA,CASSPQGRPLGYTF,TGTGCCAGCTCACCACAAGGACGACCGTTGGGCTACACCTTC
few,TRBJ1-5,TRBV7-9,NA,CASSFSNQPQHF,TGTGCCAGCAGCTTCAGCAATCAGCCCCAGCATTTT
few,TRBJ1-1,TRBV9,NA,CASSVEGGTEAFF,TGTGCCAGCAGCGTAGAGGGGGGAACTGAAGCTTTCTTT
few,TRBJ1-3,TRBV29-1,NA,CSGGWGSAGNTIYF,TGCAGCGGAGGATGGGGGTCCGCTGGAAACACCATATATTTT
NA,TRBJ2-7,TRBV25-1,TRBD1,CASQKGTGAYEQYF,TGTGCCAGCCAGAAAGGGACAGGCGCCTACGAGCAGTACTTC
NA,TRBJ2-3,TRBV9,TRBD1,CASSTGSSGTDTQYF,TGTGCCAGCTCGACAGGGTCTTCAGGCACAGATACGCAGTATTTT
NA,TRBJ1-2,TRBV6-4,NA,CASSDSSNYGYTF,TGTGCCAGCAGTGACTCGTCGAACTATGGCTACACCTTC
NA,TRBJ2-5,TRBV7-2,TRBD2,CASSPRLAGGRETQYF,TGTGCCAGCAGCCCGAGACTAGCGGGAGGGAGGGAGACCCAGTACTTC
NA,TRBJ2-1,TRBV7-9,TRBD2,CASSKLTSEAPFF,TGTGCCAGCAGCAAACTTACTAGCGAGGCTCCGTTCTTC
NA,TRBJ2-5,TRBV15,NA,CATSRDRYQETQYF,TGTGCCACCAGCAGAGACAGATACCAAGAGACCCAGTACTTC